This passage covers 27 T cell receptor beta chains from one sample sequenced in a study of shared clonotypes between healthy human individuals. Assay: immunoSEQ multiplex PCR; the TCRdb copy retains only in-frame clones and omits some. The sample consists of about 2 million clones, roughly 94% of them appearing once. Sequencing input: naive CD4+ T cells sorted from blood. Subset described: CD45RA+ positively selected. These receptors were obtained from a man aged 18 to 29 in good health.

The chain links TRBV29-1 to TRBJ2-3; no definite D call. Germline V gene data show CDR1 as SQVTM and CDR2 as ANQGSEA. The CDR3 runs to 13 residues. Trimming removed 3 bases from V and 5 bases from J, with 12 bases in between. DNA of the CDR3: TGCAGCGTTGAGACCAACCACCAAGATACGCAGTATTTT. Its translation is CSVETNHQDTQYF.

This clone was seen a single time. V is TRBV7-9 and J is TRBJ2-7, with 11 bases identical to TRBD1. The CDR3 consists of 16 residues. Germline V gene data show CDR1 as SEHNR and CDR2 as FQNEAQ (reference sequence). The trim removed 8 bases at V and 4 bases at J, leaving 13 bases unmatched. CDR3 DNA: TGTGCCAGCGACGGACAGGGGGCCCCGGGAAGGTACGAGCAGTACTTC. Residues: CASDGQGAPGRYEQYF.

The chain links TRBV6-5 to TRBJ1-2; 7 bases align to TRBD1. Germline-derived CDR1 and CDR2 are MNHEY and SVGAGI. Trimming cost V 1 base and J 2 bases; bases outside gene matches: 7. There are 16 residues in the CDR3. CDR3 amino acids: CASSYFQLQGNYGYTF. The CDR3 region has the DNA TGTGCCAGCAGTTACTTCCAATTACAGGGGAACTATGGCTACACCTTC.

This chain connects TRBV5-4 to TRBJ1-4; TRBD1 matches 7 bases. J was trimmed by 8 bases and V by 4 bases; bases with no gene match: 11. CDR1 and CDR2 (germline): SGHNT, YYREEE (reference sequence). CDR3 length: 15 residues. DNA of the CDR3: TGTGCCAGCAGCCCACAGGGGTCCGAGCGGGAAAAACTGTTTTTT. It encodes CASSPQGSEREKLFF.

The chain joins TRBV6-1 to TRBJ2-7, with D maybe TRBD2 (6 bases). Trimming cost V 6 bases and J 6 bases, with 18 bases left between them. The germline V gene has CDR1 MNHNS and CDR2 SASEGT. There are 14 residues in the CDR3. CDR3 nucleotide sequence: TGTGCCAGCAGACCAGGGAGGTCATCGGGCGAGCAGTACTTC. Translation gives CASRPGRSSGEQYF.

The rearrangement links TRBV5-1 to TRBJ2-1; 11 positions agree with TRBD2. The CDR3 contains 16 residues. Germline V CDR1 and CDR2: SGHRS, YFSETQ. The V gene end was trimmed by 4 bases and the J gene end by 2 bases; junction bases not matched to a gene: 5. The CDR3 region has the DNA TGCGCCAGCAGCGCACTACTAGCGGGGGCCTACAATGAGCAGTTCTTC. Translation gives CASSALLAGAYNEQFF.

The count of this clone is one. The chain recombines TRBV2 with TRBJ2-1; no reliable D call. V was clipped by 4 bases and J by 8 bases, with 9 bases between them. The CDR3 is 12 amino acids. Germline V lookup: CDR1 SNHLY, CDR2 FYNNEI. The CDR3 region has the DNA TGTGCCAGCAGTGTAGGTGGGGATGAGCAGTTCTTC. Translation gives CASSVGGDEQFF.

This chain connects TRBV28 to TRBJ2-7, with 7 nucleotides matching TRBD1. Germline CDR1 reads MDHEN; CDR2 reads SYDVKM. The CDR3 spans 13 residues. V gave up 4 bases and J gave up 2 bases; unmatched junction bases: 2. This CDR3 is CASSWDSTYEQYF. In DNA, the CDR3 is TGTGCCAGCAGTTGGGACAGCACCTACGAGCAGTACTTC. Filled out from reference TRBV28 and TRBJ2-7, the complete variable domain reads DVKVTQSSRYLVKRTGEKVFLECVQDMDHENMFWYRQDPGLGLRLIYFSYDVKMKEKGDIPEGYSVSREKKERFSLILESASTNQTSMYLCASSWDSTYEQYFGPGTRLTVT.

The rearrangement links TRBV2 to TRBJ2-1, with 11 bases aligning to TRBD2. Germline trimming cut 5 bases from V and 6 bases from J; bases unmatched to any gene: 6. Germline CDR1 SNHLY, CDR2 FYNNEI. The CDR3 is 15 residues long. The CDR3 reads CASSPTSGGTNEQFF. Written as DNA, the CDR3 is TGTGCCAGCAGTCCCACTAGCGGGGGAACCAATGAGCAGTTCTTC. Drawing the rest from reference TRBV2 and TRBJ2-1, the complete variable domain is EPEVTQTPSHQVTQMGQEVILRCVPISNHLYFYWYRQILGQKVEFLVSFYNNEISEKSEIFDDQFSVERPDGSNFTLKIRSTKLEDSAMYFCASSPTSGGTNEQFFGPGTRLTVL.

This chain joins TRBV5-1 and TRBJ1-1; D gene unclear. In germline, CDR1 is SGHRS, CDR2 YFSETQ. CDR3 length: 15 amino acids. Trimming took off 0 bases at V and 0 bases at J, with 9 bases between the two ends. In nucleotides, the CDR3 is TGCGCCAGCAGCTTGGAAACGACCATGAACACTGAAGCTTTCTTT. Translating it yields CASSLETTMNTEAFF.

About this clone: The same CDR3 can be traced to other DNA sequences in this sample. For the CDR3, the DNA is TGTGCCAGCAGTTACTTGACTAGCAGCTACGAGCAGTACTTC. This codes for CASSYLTSSYEQYF. The rearrangement uses TRBV6-5 and TRBJ2-7; 7 nucleotides align to TRBD2. Germline assignment: CDR1 MNHEY and CDR2 SVGAGI. The CDR3 has 14 amino acids. The V segment lost 1 base and the J segment 3 bases; nucleotides outside the gene matches: 3.

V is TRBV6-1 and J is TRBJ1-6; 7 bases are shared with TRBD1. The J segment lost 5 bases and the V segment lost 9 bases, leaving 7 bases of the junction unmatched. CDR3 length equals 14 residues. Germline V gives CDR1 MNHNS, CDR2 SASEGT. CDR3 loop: CASSPGQNNSPLHF. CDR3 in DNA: TGTGCCAGTTCCCCGGGACAGAATAATTCACCCCTCCACTTT.

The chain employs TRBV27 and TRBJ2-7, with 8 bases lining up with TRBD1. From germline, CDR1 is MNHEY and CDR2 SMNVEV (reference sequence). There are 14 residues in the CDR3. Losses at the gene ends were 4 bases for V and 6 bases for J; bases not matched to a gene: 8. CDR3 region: CASSSLQGAGEQYF. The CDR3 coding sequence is TGTGCCAGCAGTTCGCTCCAGGGGGCGGGCGAGCAGTACTTC.

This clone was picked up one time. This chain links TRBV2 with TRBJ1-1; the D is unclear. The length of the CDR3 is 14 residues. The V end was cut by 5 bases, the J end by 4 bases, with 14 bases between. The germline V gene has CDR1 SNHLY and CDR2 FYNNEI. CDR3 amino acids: CASSKEGSGTEAFF. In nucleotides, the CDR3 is TGTGCCAGCAGTAAGGAGGGATCGGGCACTGAAGCTTTCTTT.

This CDR3 reads CASSSGPEGTGELFF. The CDR3 bases are TGTGCCAGCAGCTCCGGACCGGAGGGGACCGGGGAGCTGTTTTTT. J is TRBJ2-2 and V is TRBV7-3, with D possibly matching TRBD2 (6 bases). The CDR3 runs to 15 residues. Germline V gene sequence: CDR1 SGHTA, CDR2 FQGTGA. V lost 4 bases and J lost 5, with 14 bases in between. The full variable domain, with the rest looked up from reference TRBV7-3 and TRBJ2-2, is GAGVSQTPSNKVTEKGKYVELRCDPISGHTALYWYRQSLGQGPEFLIYFQGTGAADDSGLPNDRFFAVRPEGSVSTLKIQRTERGDSAVYLCASSSGPEGTGELFFGEGSRLTVL.

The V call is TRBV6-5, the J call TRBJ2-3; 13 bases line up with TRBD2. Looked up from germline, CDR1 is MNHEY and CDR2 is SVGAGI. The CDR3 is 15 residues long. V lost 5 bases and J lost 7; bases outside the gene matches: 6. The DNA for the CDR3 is TGTGCCAGCAGTCTACTAGCGGGAGGGCCAAATACGCAGTATTTT. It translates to CASSLLAGGPNTQYF.

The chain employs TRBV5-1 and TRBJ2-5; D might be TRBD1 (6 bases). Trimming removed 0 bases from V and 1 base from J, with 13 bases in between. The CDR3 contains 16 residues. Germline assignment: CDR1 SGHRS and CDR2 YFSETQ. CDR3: CASSLGRQALQETQYF. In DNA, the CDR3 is TGCGCCAGCAGCTTGGGAAGACAGGCGCTCCAAGAGACCCAGTACTTC. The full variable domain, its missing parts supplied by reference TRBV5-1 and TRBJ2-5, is KAGVTQTPRYLIKTRGQQVTLSCSPISGHRSVSWYQQTPGQGLQFLFEYFSETQRNKGNFPGRFSGRQFSNSRSEMNVSTLELGDSALYLCASSLGRQALQETQYFGPGTRLLVL.

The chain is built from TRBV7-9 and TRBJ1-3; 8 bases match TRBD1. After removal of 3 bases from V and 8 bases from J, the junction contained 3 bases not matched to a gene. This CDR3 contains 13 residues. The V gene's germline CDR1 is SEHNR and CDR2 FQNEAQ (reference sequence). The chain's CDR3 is CASSFGQGYTIYF. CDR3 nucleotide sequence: TGTGCCAGCAGCTTCGGACAGGGATACACCATATATTTT. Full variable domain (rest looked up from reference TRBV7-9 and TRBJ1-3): DTGVSQNPRHKITKRGQNVTFRCDPISEHNRLYWYRQTLGQGPEFLTYFQNEAQLEKSRLLSDRFSAERPKGSFSTLEIQRTEQGDSAMYLCASSFGQGYTIYFGEGSWLTVV.

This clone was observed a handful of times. CDR3 sequence (DNA): TGTGCCAGCTCCGCGGGCAGCTCCAATCAGCCCCAGCATTTT. This sequence encodes CASSAGSSNQPQHF. V is TRBV18 and J is TRBJ1-5; D gene ambiguous. Germline V gives CDR1 KGHSH, CDR2 LQKENI. There are 14 residues in the CDR3. The V gene lost 6 bases and the J gene lost 3 bases, with 12 bases spanning the gap.

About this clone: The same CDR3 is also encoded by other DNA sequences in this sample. CDR3 in DNA: TGTGCCTGGAGTGGCAGAGGCACTGAAGCTTTCTTT. This encodes CAWSGRGTEAFF. The chain carries TRBV30 and TRBJ1-1, with D uncertain. Germline CDR1 is GTSNPN and CDR2 is SVGIG (reference sequence). CDR3 length: 12 residues. The V end lost 1 base, the J end lost 4 bases, and 7 bases lay between the germline ends. The entire variable domain, with the rest obtained from reference TRBV30 and TRBJ1-1, is as follows: SQTIHQWPATLVQPVGSPLSLECTVEGTSNPNLYWYRQAAGRGLQLLFYSVGIGQISSEVPQNLSASRPQDRQFILSSKKLLLSDSGFYLCAWSGRGTEAFFGQGTRLTVV.

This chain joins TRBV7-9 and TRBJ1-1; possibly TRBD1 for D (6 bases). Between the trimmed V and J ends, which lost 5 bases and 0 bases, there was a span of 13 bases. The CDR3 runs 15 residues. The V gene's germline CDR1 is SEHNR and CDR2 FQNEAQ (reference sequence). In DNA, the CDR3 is TGTGCCAGCAGCCACGGACAGATCATGAACACTGAAGCTTTCTTT. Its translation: CASSHGQIMNTEAFF.

In DNA form, the CDR3 reads TGCGCCAGCAGCCAAGAAACTCCGGGGGCGCAGTACTTC. It encodes CASSQETPGAQYF. V and J are TRBV4-1 and TRBJ2-7, with D perhaps given as TRBD1 or TRBD2 (6 bases each). The CDR3 sequence is 13 residues long. CDR1 and CDR2 (germline): MGHRA, YSYEKL. Trimming took 0 bases from V and 9 from J, leaving 12 bases between them.

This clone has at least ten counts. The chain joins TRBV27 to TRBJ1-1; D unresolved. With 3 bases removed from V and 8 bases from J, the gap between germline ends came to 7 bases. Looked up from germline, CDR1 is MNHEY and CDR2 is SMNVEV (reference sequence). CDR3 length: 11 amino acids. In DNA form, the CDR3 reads TGTGCCAGCAGTTTTGGTTCCGAAGCTTTCTTT. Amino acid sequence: CASSFGSEAFF.

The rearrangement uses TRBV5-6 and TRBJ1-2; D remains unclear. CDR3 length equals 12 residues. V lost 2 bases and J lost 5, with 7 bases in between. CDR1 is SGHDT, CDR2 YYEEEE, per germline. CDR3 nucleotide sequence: TGTGCCAGCAGCTTAGAAGCTTATGGCTACACCTTC. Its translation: CASSLEAYGYTF. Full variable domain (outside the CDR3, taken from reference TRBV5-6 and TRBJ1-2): DAGVTQSPTHLIKTRGQQVTLRCSPKSGHDTVSWYQQALGQGPQFIFQYYEEEERQRGNFPDRFSGHQFPNYSSELNVNALLLGDSALYLCASSLEAYGYTFGSGTRLTVV.

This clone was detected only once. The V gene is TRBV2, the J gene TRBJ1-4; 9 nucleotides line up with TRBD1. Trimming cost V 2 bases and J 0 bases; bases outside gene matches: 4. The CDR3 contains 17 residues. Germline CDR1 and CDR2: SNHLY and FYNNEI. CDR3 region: CASSEPGQGPTNEKLFF. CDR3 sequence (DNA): TGTGCCAGCAGTGAACCGGGACAGGGACCAACTAATGAAAAACTGTTTTTT.

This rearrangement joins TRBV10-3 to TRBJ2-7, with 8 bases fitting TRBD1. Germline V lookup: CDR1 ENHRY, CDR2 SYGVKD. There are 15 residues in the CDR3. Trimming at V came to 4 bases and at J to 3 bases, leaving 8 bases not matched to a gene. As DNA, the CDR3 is TGTGCCATCAGTGGTGGCGGACAGGGCCTCTACGAGCAGTACTTC. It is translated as CAISGGGQGLYEQYF.

Written as DNA, the CDR3 is TGTGCCAGCAGTGATAATGGGGGGGCCAGCTCTGGGGCCAACGTCCTGACTTTC. Translating it yields CASSDNGGASSGANVLTF. This chain links TRBV6-1 with TRBJ2-6; tentatively, D is TRBD2 (7 bases). V shed 3 bases and J shed 0 bases, with 15 bases lying between them. Germline CDR1 MNHNS, CDR2 SASEGT. CDR3 length: 18 amino acids.